Below, 20 T cell receptor beta chains from the same sample are listed, as sequenced in a study of blood T cell repertoires in COVID-19. TCRdb's table, derived via immunoSEQ multiplex PCR, lists solely in-frame clones and lacks some. The table lists some 190,000 clones, 88% of them singletons, with about 1.6% in the top ten. Sequencing was carried out using peripheral blood. The receptors stem from a man in his late teens or twenties with active or convalescent COVID-19.

The rearrangement uses TRBV7-8 and TRBJ2-5, with TRBD2 as a possible D gene (5 bases). The CDR3 spans 14 residues. Trimming removed 5 bases from V and 6 bases from J, with 16 bases in between. Germline-derived CDR1 and CDR2 are SGHVS and FQNEAQ. The CDR3 spells CASSRVELEQTQYF. The CDR3 DNA is TGTGCCAGCAGCCGGGTTGAACTAGAACAGACCCAGTACTTC.

The V and J genes are TRBV18 and TRBJ2-3, with a tentative D call TRBD1 (5 bases). Germline CDR1 and CDR2: KGHSH and LQKENI. This CDR3 contains 16 residues. V lost 6 bases and J lost 2, with 18 bases in between. CDR3 nucleotides: TGTGCCAGCTCCCCGAAAACGTCAGGGAACACAGATACGCAGTATTTT. Translating gives CASSPKTSGNTDTQYF.

The chain links TRBV4-2 to TRBJ1-4, with 10 bases matching TRBD1. The CDR3 totals 16 residues. CDR1 LGHNA and CDR2 YNFKEQ come from the germline V gene. V trimming: 8 bases; J trimming: 7 bases; junction bases outside the gene matches: 13. CDR3: CASSTGGANGGEKLFF. The CDR3 DNA follows: TGTGCCAGCTCGACAGGGGGCGCGAACGGGGGTGAAAAACTGTTTTTT.

This rearrangement joins TRBV6-5 to TRBJ2-1, with 9 bases fitting TRBD2. The germline V gene has CDR1 MNHEY and CDR2 SVGAGI. V shed 5 bases, J shed 6 bases, and the junction held 8 bases outside the gene matches. This CDR3 region has 15 residues. The CDR3 region has the DNA TGTGCCAGCAGTCTCAGACTAGCGGAGGGCAATGAGCAGTTCTTC. Its translation: CASSLRLAEGNEQFF.

The genes are TRBV27 and TRBJ1-4; D unresolved. The CDR3 has 12 residues. CDR1 is MNHEY and CDR2 is SMNVEV in the germline V gene (reference sequence). Trimming took off 5 bases at V and 7 bases at J, with 8 bases between the two ends. CDR3 protein: CASSPVGEKLFF. The CDR3 coding sequence is TGTGCCAGCAGTCCCGTCGGTGAAAAACTGTTTTTT.

This clone was seen a single time. The genes are TRBV2 and TRBJ1-2; no clear D. V shed 5 bases and J shed 3 bases, with 10 bases lying between them. This CDR3 contains 13 residues. The germline CDR1 and CDR2 sequences are SNHLY and FYNNEI. CDR3 DNA sequence: TGTGCCAGCAGTCTTGCTCCAGACTATGGCTACACCTTC. Residues: CASSLAPDYGYTF.

This clone was recorded once. The chain combines TRBV28 with TRBJ1-6, with 8 bases matching TRBD1. The CDR3 runs to 15 residues. V shed 5 bases, J shed 6 bases, and the junction held 6 bases outside the gene matches. The germline V gene encodes CDR1 MDHEN and CDR2 SYDVKM. The DNA of the CDR3 is TGTGCCAGCAGTGATCGGACAGGGTTTAATTCACCCCTCCACTTT. This codes for CASSDRTGFNSPLHF.

The rearrangement uses TRBV7-2 and TRBJ2-5; TRBD1 agrees at 7 bases. The CDR3 is 13 residues long. Germline V gene data show CDR1 as SGHTA and CDR2 as FQGNSA. The junction had 13 bases not matched to a gene; V was cut back by 8 bases and J by 10 bases. DNA of the CDR3: TGTGCCAGCGGCGGTACAGGGGTGGTGGACCAGTACTTC. This codes for CASGGTGVVDQYF.

The DNA for the CDR3 is TGCGCCAGCAGCCAAGGAGGAAGGGGAATGAACACTGAAGCTTTCTTT. Translation gives CASSQGGRGMNTEAFF. The V call is TRBV4-1, the J call TRBJ1-1, with a possible D match to TRBD1 (5 bases). The CDR3 totals 16 residues. Germline V CDR1 and CDR2: MGHRA, YSYEKL. V lost 1 base and J lost 0, with 12 bases in between.

This clone has a handful of counts. V gene TRBV10-3 combines with J gene TRBJ1-6; 9 positions agree with TRBD1. V lost 6 bases, J lost 13 bases, and 7 bases stayed unmatched. The germline V gene has CDR1 ENHRY and CDR2 SYGVKD. The CDR3 runs 13 residues. The CDR3 DNA sequence: TGTGCCATCAGCAGGGGACAGGGTTATCCCCTCCACTTT. This translates into CAISRGQGYPLHF.

The chain is built from TRBV24-1 and TRBJ2-1, with 13 bases that match TRBD2. Germline V lookup: CDR1 KGHDR, CDR2 SFDVKD. This CDR3 has 17 residues. V trimming: 0 bases; J trimming: 4 bases; junction bases outside the gene matches: 2. As DNA, the CDR3 is TGTGCCACCAGTGATTTGTGGACTAGCGGGAGTTACAATGAGCAGTTCTTC. This encodes CATSDLWTSGSYNEQFF.

This chain connects TRBV27 to TRBJ1-6; D is uncertain. Germline V gene lookup returns CDR1 MNHEY and CDR2 SMNVEV (reference sequence). The CDR3 contains 16 residues. V gave up 3 bases and J gave up 0 bases, with 9 bases separating them. The CDR3 DNA reads as TGTGCCAGCAGTTTGTGGAGAAGCTCCTATAATTCACCCCTCCACTTT. Amino acids: CASSLWRSSYNSPLHF.

This clone showed up just a few times. The chain couples TRBV27 to TRBJ1-2, with 8 bases lining up with TRBD1. The CDR3 contains 14 residues. V was clipped by 5 bases and J by 1 base; unmatched bases: 3. Germline lookup yields CDR1 MNHEY and CDR2 SMNVEV (reference sequence). The CDR3 region is CASSQQGDNYGYTF. CDR3 nucleotides: TGTGCCAGCAGTCAACAGGGGGATAACTATGGCTACACCTTC.

Only a few counts were recorded for this clone. The chain couples TRBV5-4 to TRBJ1-1, with D possibly TRBD1 on 6 matching bases. The ends were cut back, 0 bases at V and 8 bases at J, with 11 bases in the middle. The CDR3 length is 13 residues. Germline V CDR1 and CDR2: SGHNT, YYREEE (reference sequence). The CDR3 region is CASSLEGVSEAFF. The CDR3 bases are TGTGCCAGCAGCTTGGAGGGGGTTTCCGAAGCTTTCTTT.

V gene TRBV6-2 or TRBV6-3 combines with J gene TRBJ2-3; 8 positions match TRBD2. The CDR3 is 17 residues long. V shed 8 bases and J 0 bases; nucleotides not matched to a gene: 13. Germline CDR1 MNHEY, CDR2 SVGEGT. CDR3 sequence: CASRLGAGGTSTDTQYF. The CDR3 DNA reads as TGTGCCAGCCGCCTTGGGGCGGGGGGAACAAGCACAGATACGCAGTATTTT.

The CDR3 spells CASSFRASSYNEQFF. The CDR3 nucleotides read TGCGCCAGCAGCTTCAGGGCAAGCTCCTACAATGAGCAGTTCTTC. J is TRBJ2-1 and V is TRBV5-1; D perhaps matches TRBD1 (5 bases). The V end was cut by 2 bases, the J end by 0 bases, with 9 bases between. Germline CDR1 and CDR2: SGHRS and YFSETQ. The CDR3 runs to 15 residues.

The V gene is TRBV4-1, the J gene TRBJ2-7, with D tentatively TRBD1 (5 bases). Trimming removed 0 bases at V and 5 bases at J, with 17 bases between. CDR3 length: 16 residues. Germline V gives CDR1 MGHRA, CDR2 YSYEKL. CDR3 bases: TGCGCCAGCAGCCAAGAATTGCAGGGCTCTCCCCACGAGCAGTACTTC. Translating gives CASSQELQGSPHEQYF.

V gene TRBV28 combines with J gene TRBJ1-3; D may be TRBD1 (5 bases). CDR1 MDHEN and CDR2 SYDVKM come from the germline V gene. The CDR3 sequence is 15 residues long. Trimming stripped 3 bases from V and 9 bases from J, with 18 bases between. The CDR3 is CASSFHPGRGTTIYF. The CDR3 region has the DNA TGTGCCAGCAGTTTCCACCCGGGACGGGGGACCACCATATATTTT.

The rearrangement uses TRBV30 and TRBJ1-5, with D maybe TRBD1 (5 bases). Trimming took 1 base from V and 1 from J, leaving 17 bases between them. There are 17 residues in the CDR3. CDR1 and CDR2 (germline): GTSNPN, SVGIG (reference sequence). The CDR3 spells CAWSGFGAPGSNQPQHF. The CDR3 region has the DNA TGTGCCTGGAGTGGATTTGGGGCCCCCGGGAGCAATCAGCCCCAGCATTTT. The full variable domain, with the rest looked up from reference TRBV30 and TRBJ1-5, is SQTIHQWPATLVQPVGSPLSLECTVEGTSNPNLYWYRQAAGRGLQLLFYSVGIGQISSEVPQNLSASRPQDRQFILSSKKLLLSDSGFYLCAWSGFGAPGSNQPQHFGDGTRLSIL.

The chain carries TRBV19 and TRBJ2-1; D might be TRBD2 (6 bases). The CDR3 length is 15 residues. CDR1 LNHDA and CDR2 SQIVND come from the germline V gene (reference sequence). With 6 bases removed from V and 3 bases from J, the gap between germline ends came to 15 bases. The CDR3 loop reads CASSLSRGIYNEQFF. The CDR3 DNA follows: TGTGCCAGTAGCCTTTCCCGGGGGATCTACAATGAGCAGTTCTTC.